This T cell receptor beta chain was captured in a study of regulatory and conventional T cells in RAG deficiency. Study-wide results and limits: Other subsets showed approximately 10-fold reductions, but Treg unique TCR beta sequences fell 95 to 100-fold in these patients. Shorter CDR3s in all patient subsets; >90% Treg-Tconv overlap in Omenn.

Clones were sequenced by immunoSEQ multiplex PCR, and TCRdb holds only the in-frame ones, with some missing. In the table there are 7,000 to 8,500 clones, approximately 93% of which are singletons. The sorted regulatory T cells were CD4+, CD25-high and CD127-low, with genomic DNA sequenced. As to this clone: What it binds is unknown.

This sample was also put to use in a study of regulatory T cells. This second study notes: Amplification used 52 TRBV primers and 13 TRBJ primers.

The clonotype originates from a human donor in good health. Sequencing was done on a sample of CD127- CD25+ CD4+ Tregs sorted from blood.

This CDR3 is CASSSSSLNLRLSSYEQYF. CDR3 DNA: TGCGCCAGCAGCTCCTCTTCCCTTAATCTCAGACTTTCCTCCTACGAGCAGTACTTC. The rearrangement joins TRBV5-1 to TRBJ2-7, with D hard to call. Germline V gene lookup returns CDR1 SGHRS and CDR2 YFSETQ. V shed 3 bases and J shed 0 bases, with 25 bases lying between them. The CDR3 is 19 amino acids.